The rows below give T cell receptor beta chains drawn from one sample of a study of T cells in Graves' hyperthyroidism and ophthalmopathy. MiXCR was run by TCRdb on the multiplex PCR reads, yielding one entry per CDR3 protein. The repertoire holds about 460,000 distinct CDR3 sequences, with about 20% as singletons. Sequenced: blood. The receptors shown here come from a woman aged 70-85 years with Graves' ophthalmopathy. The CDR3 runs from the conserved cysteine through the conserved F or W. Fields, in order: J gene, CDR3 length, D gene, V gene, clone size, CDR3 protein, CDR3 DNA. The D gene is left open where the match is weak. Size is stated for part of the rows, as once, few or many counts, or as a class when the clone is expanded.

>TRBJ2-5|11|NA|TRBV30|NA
CAWSTRETQYF
TGTGCCTGGAGTACCCGGGAGACCCAGTACTTC
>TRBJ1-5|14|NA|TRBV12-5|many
CASGIWTHNQPQHF
TGTGCTAGTGGTATATGGACACACAATCAGCCCCAGCATTTT
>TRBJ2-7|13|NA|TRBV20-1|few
CSARQGISYEQYF
TGCAGTGCTAGACAGGGAATATCCTACGAGCAGTACTTC
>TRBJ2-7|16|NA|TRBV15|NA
CATSTSGTLSSYEQYF
TGTGCCACCAGCACATCCGGGACACTGAGCTCCTACGAGCAGTACTTC
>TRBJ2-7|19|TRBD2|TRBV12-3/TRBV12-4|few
CASSLGPPVGLAHGYEQYF
TGTGCCAGCAGTTTAGGGCCCCCAGTTGGACTAGCCCATGGGTACGAGCAGTACTTC
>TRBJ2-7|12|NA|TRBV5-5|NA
CASSTRGGKQYF
TGTGCCAGCAGCACGAGGGGGGGCAAGCAGTACTTC
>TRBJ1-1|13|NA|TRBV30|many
CAWSVLGYTEAFF
TGTGCCTGGAGTGTACTGGGATACACTGAAGCTTTCTTT
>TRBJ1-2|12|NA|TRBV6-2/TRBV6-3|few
CASSYADSGYTF
TGTGCCAGCAGTTACGCCGACAGCGGCTACACCTTC
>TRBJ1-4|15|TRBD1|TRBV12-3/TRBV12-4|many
CASRLGGTGHEKLFF
TGTGCCAGCAGGCTGGGGGGGACAGGGCATGAAAAACTGTTTTTT
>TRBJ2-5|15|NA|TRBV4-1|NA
CASSRGATYQETQYF
TGCGCCAGCAGCCGGGGGGCCACGTACCAAGAGACCCAGTACTTC
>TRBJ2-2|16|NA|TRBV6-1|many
CASTPVEGTYTGELFF
TGTGCCAGCACCCCAGTGGAAGGGACTTACACCGGGGAGCTGTTTTTT
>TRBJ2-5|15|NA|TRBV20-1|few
CSARDLGGRSETQYF
TGCAGTGCTAGAGATTTAGGGGGAAGGTCGGAGACCCAGTACTTC
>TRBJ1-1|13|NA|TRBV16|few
CASSPELGSEAFF
TGTGCCAGCAGTCCCGAGCTAGGGTCTGAAGCTTTCTTT
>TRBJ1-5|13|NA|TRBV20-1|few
CSARSRINQPQHF
TGCAGTGCTAGATCCCGGATCAATCAGCCCCAGCATTTT
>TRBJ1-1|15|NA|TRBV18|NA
CASSPIVGGATEAFF
TGTGCCAGCTCACCCATTGTGGGGGGGGCTACTGAAGCTTTCTTT
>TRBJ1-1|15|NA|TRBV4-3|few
CASSQGAGAITEAFF
TGCGCCAGCAGCCAAGGCGCGGGGGCGATCACTGAAGCTTTCTTT
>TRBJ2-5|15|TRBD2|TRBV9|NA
CASSAGTSGVETQYF
TGTGCCAGCAGCGCCGGGACTAGCGGGGTTGAGACCCAGTACTTC
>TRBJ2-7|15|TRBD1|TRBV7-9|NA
CASTLAGTGGYEQYF
TGTGCCAGCACCCTAGCCGGGACAGGGGGCTACGAGCAGTACTTC
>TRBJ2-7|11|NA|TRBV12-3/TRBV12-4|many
CATSVNYEQYF
TGTGCCACCTCGGTCAACTACGAGCAGTACTTC
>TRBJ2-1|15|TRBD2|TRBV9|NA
CASSVGGREYNEQFF
TGTGCCAGCAGCGTAGGCGGGAGAGAGTACAATGAGCAGTTCTTC
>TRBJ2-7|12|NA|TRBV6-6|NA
CASSYAGYEQYF
TGTGCCAGCAGTTACGCTGGTTACGAGCAGTACTTC
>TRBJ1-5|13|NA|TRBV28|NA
CASSFPINQPQHF
TGTGCCAGCAGTTTTCCTATTAATCAGCCCCAGCATTTT
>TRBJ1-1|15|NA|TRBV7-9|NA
CASSFGSSFNTEAFF
TGTGCCAGCAGCTTCGGCAGCTCCTTTAACACTGAAGCTTTCTTT
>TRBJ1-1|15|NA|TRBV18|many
CASSPPTGPNTEAFF
TGTGCCAGCTCACCGCCAACAGGCCCGAACACTGAAGCTTTCTTT
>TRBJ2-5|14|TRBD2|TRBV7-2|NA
CASRLAGVSETQYF
TGTGCCAGCAGACTAGCGGGAGTTTCGGAGACCCAGTACTTC
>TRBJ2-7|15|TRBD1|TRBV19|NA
CASSTLGQGDHEQYF
TGTGCCAGTAGTACCTTGGGACAGGGGGACCACGAGCAGTACTTC
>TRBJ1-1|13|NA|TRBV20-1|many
CSASNRALAEAFF
TGCAGTGCTAGCAACAGGGCCCTGGCTGAAGCTTTCTTT
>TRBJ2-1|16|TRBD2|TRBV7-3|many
CASSPYSGREYNEQFF
TGTGCCAGCAGCCCGTATAGCGGGAGGGAGTACAATGAGCAGTTCTTC
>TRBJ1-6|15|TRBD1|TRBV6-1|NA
CASSFSQGVNSPLHF
TGTGCCAGCAGTTTTTCGCAGGGGGTTAATTCACCCCTCCACTTT
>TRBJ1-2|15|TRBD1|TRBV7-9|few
CASGQGGGANYGYTF
TGTGCCAGCGGACAGGGGGGAGGGGCTAACTATGGCTACACCTTC
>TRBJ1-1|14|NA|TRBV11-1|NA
CASSLGFGNTEAFF
TGTGCCAGCAGCTTAGGATTTGGGAACACTGAAGCTTTCTTT
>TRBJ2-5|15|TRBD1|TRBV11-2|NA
CASSPNRGLRETQYF
TGTGCCAGCAGTCCAAACAGGGGGCTAAGGGAGACCCAGTACTTC
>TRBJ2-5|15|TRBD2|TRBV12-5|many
CASAWGSGAQETQYF
TGTGCTAGTGCCTGGGGTAGCGGGGCCCAAGAGACCCAGTACTTC
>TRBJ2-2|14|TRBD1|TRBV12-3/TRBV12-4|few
CASSGQGLPGELFF
TGTGCCAGCTCTGGACAGGGTCTACCCGGGGAGCTGTTTTTT
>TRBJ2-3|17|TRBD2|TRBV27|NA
CASSSWTSGREADTQYF
TGTGCCAGCAGTTCCTGGACTAGCGGGAGGGAGGCAGATACGCAGTATTTT
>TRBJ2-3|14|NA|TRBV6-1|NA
CASLFGGPGDTQYF
TGTGCCAGCCTCTTCGGGGGACCTGGGGATACGCAGTATTTT
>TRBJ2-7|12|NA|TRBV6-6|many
CASSYSGDEQYF
TGTGCCAGCAGTTACTCCGGGGACGAGCAGTACTTC
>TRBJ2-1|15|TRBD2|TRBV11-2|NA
CASSLAGVNRNEQFF
TGTGCCAGCAGCCTAGCGGGAGTTAATCGGAATGAGCAGTTCTTC
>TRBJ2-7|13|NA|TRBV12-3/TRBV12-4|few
CASSLNSPHEQYF
TGTGCCAGCAGTTTAAACTCTCCCCACGAGCAGTACTTC
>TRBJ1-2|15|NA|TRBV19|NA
CASSISAQGNYGYTF
TGTGCCAGTAGTATTAGCGCCCAGGGGAACTATGGCTACACCTTC
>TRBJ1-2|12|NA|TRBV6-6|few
CASSYSWVGYTF
TGTGCCAGCAGTTACTCGTGGGTAGGCTACACCTTC
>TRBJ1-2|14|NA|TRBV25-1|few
CASSELPGAGGYTF
TGTGCCAGCAGTGAATTGCCAGGAGCCGGGGGCTACACCTTC
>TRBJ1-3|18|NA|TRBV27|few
CASSLSPPGLGSGNTIYF
TGTGCCAGCAGTTTATCTCCTCCAGGGCTAGGTTCTGGAAACACCATATATTTT
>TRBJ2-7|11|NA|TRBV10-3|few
CAIRGLDEQYF
TGTGCCATCAGGGGGTTGGACGAGCAGTACTTC